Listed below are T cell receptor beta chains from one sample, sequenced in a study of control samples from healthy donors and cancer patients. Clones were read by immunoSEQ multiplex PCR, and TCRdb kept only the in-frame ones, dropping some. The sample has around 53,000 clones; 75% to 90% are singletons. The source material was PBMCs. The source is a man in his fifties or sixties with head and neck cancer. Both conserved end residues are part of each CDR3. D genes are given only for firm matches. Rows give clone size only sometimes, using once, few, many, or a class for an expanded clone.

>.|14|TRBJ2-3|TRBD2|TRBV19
TGTGCCAGTAGGGGTAGCGGGGCGAAAGATACGCAGTATTTT
CASRGSGAKDTQYF
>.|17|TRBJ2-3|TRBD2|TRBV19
TGTGCCAGTAGTATGGATCGGGCTAGCGGAAAAACAGATACGCAGTATTTT
CASSMDRASGKTDTQYF
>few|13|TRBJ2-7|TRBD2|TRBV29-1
TGCAGCGTTGGCACTAGCGGGGGATACGAGCAGTACTTC
CSVGTSGGYEQYF
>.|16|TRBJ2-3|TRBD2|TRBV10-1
TGCGCCAGCAGTGGCGGGACTACAAAAGGACCCCATACGCAGTATTTT
CASSGGTTKGPHTQYF
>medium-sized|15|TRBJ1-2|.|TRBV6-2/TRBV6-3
TGTGCCAGCAGTTACTCTCGGTGGGCAGGCGACGGCTACACCTTC
CASSYSRWAGDGYTF
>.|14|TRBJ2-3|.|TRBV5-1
TGCGCCAGCAGCTTTCAAGATGGCACAGATACGCAGTATTTT
CASSFQDGTDTQYF
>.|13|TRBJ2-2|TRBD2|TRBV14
TGTGCCAGCTCTCGGAGCGGGGTCGGGGAGCTGTTTTTT
CASSRSGVGELFF
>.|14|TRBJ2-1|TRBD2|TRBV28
TGTGCCAGCGGACTAGCGGGAGGGAACAATGAGCAGTTCTTC
CASGLAGGNNEQFF
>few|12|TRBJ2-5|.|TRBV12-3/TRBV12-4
TGTGCCAGCAGTTTAGGCCAAGAGACCCAGTACTTC
CASSLGQETQYF
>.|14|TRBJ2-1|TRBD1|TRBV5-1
TGCGCCAGCAGCTCGGGACAGGGCGAGAATGAGCAGTTCTTC
CASSSGQGENEQFF
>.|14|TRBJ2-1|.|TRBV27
TGTGCCAGCAGTCCTCTGGGTACGGACAATGAGCAGTTCTTC
CASSPLGTDNEQFF
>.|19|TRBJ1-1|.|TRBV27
TGTGCCAGCAGTTTATCGAGGGGGTCGAACAGACACATGAACACTGAAGCTTTCTTT
CASSLSRGSNRHMNTEAFF
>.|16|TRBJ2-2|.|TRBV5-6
TGTGCCAGCAGCTTGGTGGGGAAAGCGAACACCGGGGAGCTGTTTTTT
CASSLVGKANTGELFF
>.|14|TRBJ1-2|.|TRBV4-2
TGTGCCAGCAGCCAAGATAACAGTAACTATGGCTACACCTTC
CASSQDNSNYGYTF
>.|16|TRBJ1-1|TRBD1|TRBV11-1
TGTGCCAGCAGCCCGGGGGACAGGGGGATGAACACTGAAGCTTTCTTT
CASSPGDRGMNTEAFF
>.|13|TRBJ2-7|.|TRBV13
TGTGCCAGCAGCTTAGGGACAGACTACGAGCAGTACTTC
CASSLGTDYEQYF
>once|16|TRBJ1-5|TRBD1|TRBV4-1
TGCGCCAGCAGCCAAGAGCAGGGGGGGGGCAATCAGCCCCAGCATTTT
CASSQEQGGGNQPQHF
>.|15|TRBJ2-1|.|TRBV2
TGTGCCAGCAGTGAAGTCCGGAGCGGGCCCAATGAGCAGTTCTTC
CASSEVRSGPNEQFF
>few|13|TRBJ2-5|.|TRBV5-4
TGTGCCAGCAGCTTTACCCGATCCCGAATCCAGTACTTC
CASSFTRSRIQYF
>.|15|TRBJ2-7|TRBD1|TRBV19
TGTGCCAGTAGTGAGACAGGGGGCGGTCAATACGAGCAGTACTTC
CASSETGGGQYEQYF
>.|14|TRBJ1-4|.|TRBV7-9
TGTGCCAGCAGCCACGGCAGGGTTAATGAAAAACTGTTTTTT
CASSHGRVNEKLFF
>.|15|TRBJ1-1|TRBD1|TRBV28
TGTGCCAGCAGGGGGACAGGGGGGGGTAACACTGAAGCTTTCTTT
CASRGTGGGNTEAFF
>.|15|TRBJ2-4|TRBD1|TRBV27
TGTGCCAGCAGCGTGCAGGGGGCCCAACGAAACATTCAGTACTTC
CASSVQGAQRNIQYF
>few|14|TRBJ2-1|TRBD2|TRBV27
TGTGCCAGCAGTTCGTTAGCGGGCTACAATGAGCAGTTCTTC
CASSSLAGYNEQFF
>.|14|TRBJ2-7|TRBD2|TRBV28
TGTGCCAGCAGTTTCGGGACTAAAACCTACGAGCAGTACTTC
CASSFGTKTYEQYF
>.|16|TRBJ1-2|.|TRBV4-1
TGCGCCAGCAGCCAAGGGGGACTCGCCAGGGGCTATGGCTACACCTTC
CASSQGGLARGYGYTF
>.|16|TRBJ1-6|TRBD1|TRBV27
TGTGCCAGCAGATCAGGGGGGAGCTCCTATAATTCACCCCTCCACTTT
CASRSGGSSYNSPLHF